The TCR beta chain under discussion was sequenced for a study of cytomegalovirus exposure and HLA in healthy donors. General study points: Most observed TCR sequences were rare, whereas some public TCRs were detected in many donors. The classifier, whose performance was assessed in both the original and validation cohorts, reportedly diagnosed cytomegalovirus status with high specificity and sensitivity.

The assay was immunoSEQ multiplex PCR, and TCRdb's table has in-frame clones only and misses some. Altogether about 130,000 clones are present, around 90% being singletons, with the ten largest covering 6.2%. Separation from the approximately 670-subject first cohort characterized the roughly 110-subject validation cohort, to which the donors belonged. Comment on this clone: As yet, its antigen is unknown.

This TCR derives from a woman aged 25-40 years in good health and CMV-seropositive. The sequenced material came from PBMCs.

CDR3: CASSLRENLRGDRLDQPQHF. DNA for the CDR3: TGTGCCAGCAGTTTGAGGGAAAATTTGAGGGGGGACAGGTTGGATCAGCCCCAGCATTTT. The chain links TRBV28 to TRBJ1-5, with 8 bases aligning to TRBD1. The CDR3 is made up of 20 amino acids. CDR1 and CDR2 from the germline V gene are MDHEN and SYDVKM. The V and J ends lost 3 bases and 5 bases, in that order; junction bases with no gene match: 21. The whole variable domain, remainder taken from reference TRBV28 and TRBJ1-5, is DVKVTQSSRYLVKRTGEKVFLECVQDMDHENMFWYRQDPGLGLRLIYFSYDVKMKEKGDIPEGYSVSREKKERFSLILESASTNQTSMYLCASSLRENLRGDRLDQPQHFGDGTRLSIL.